This TCR beta chain was observed in a study of blood T cell repertoires in COVID-19. Clones were sequenced by immunoSEQ multiplex PCR, and TCRdb holds only the in-frame ones, with some missing. The repertoire consists of a few hundred thousand clones, with roughly 86% occurring once and the leading ten covering approximately 7.8%. This clone was detected only once. The germline V gene has CDR1 SGHAT and CDR2 FQDESV (reference sequence). This CDR3 region has 12 residues. J lost 9 bases, V lost 4 bases, and 2 bases had no gene match. The rearrangement joins TRBV11-1 to TRBJ2-5, with 10 nucleotides matching TRBD1. The sequenced material came from peripheral blood. This TCR was sampled from a woman between 50 and 59 years old who had recovered from COVID-19. The CDR3 region is CASSYGQGAQYF. CDR3 bases: TGTGCCAGCAGCTACGGACAGGGGGCCCAGTACTTC.